These T cell receptor beta chains were read from a single sample in a study of PD-1 blockade in mismatch repair-deficient tumors. The method was immunoSEQ multiplex PCR; TCRdb's version includes in-frame clones alone and lacks a portion of them. The data show tens of thousands of clones, 70% to 90% seen once. Sequences were derived from peripheral blood, sampled 52 weeks after starting pembrolizumab. These receptors were obtained from an adult with mismatch repair-deficient cancer. The CDR3 runs from the conserved cysteine through the conserved F or W. A D gene is named only where the DNA matches it firmly. Clone size is not always given. Where it is, it says once, few, many or a class for expanded clones.

D gene,J gene,V gene,clone size,CDR3 protein,CDR3 DNA
TRBD1,TRBJ1-2,TRBV5-1,.,CASSSRQGANYGYTF,TGCGCCAGCAGCTCCCGACAGGGAGCTAACTATGGCTACACCTTC
TRBD2,TRBJ2-2,TRBV28,medium-sized,CASSGTSDVDTGELFF,TGTGCCAGCAGTGGGACTAGCGACGTTGACACCGGGGAGCTGTTTTTT
.,TRBJ1-5,TRBV27,.,CASRQGIYSNQPQHF,TGTGCCAGCAGACAGGGCATCTATAGCAATCAGCCCCAGCATTTT
.,TRBJ2-7,TRBV5-6,once,CASSLSEGLYYEQYF,TGTGCCAGCAGCTTGTCGGAAGGGTTGTACTACGAGCAGTACTTC
.,TRBJ2-5,TRBV12-5,.,CASGVSGQETQYF,TGTGCTAGTGGCGTCAGCGGGCAAGAGACCCAGTACTTC
TRBD2,TRBJ2-1,TRBV5-8,.,CASSLAVLAGGWSYNEQFF,TGTGCCAGCAGCTTGGCCGTTCTAGCGGGAGGTTGGTCCTACAATGAGCAGTTCTTC
.,TRBJ1-3,TRBV6-6,.,CASREPSGNTIYF,TGTGCCAGCAGGGAGCCCTCTGGAAACACCATATATTTT
.,TRBJ2-7,TRBV7-9,.,CASSSGRGRSSYEQYF,TGTGCCAGCAGCTCGGGCAGGGGTCGAAGCTCCTACGAGCAGTACTTC
.,TRBJ1-2,TRBV30,once,CAWSVGRTYGCTF,TGTGCCTGGAGTGTGGGCAGGACGTATGGCTGCACCTTC
.,TRBJ2-1,TRBV4-2,.,CASSQDLARSSYNEQFF,TGTGCCAGCAGCCAAGATCTCGCGAGAAGCTCCTACAATGAGCAGTTCTTC
TRBD2,TRBJ2-7,TRBV13,.,CASSLGLAGALSYEQYF,TGTGCCAGCAGCTTAGGACTAGCGGGAGCCCTATCCTACGAGCAGTACTTC
TRBD1,TRBJ2-2,TRBV5-6,.,CASSLTQGARTGELFF,TGTGCCAGCAGCTTGACACAGGGGGCTCGCACCGGGGAGCTGTTTTTT
.,TRBJ2-2,TRBV5-4,.,CASSLEGSGWGLTGELFF,TGTGCCAGCAGCTTGGAAGGTTCGGGTTGGGGTCTCACCGGGGAGCTGTTTTTT
.,TRBJ2-5,TRBV27,.,CASSRRVMQETQYF,TGTGCCAGCAGCCGCAGGGTCATGCAAGAGACCCAGTACTTC
TRBD1,TRBJ2-5,TRBV4-3,.,CASSQGDRPQETQYF,TGCGCCAGCAGCCAAGGGGACAGGCCACAAGAGACCCAGTACTTC
TRBD1,TRBJ2-1,TRBV4-1,few,CASSQASPGQYNEQFF,TGCGCCAGCAGCCAAGCTTCGCCGGGACAGTACAATGAGCAGTTCTTC
TRBD1,TRBJ1-5,TRBV27,once,CASSQTGDQPQHF,TGTGCCAGCAGTCAGACAGGGGATCAGCCCCAGCATTTT
TRBD2,TRBJ2-7,TRBV7-9,.,CASSLIASGTYEQYF,TGTGCCAGCAGCTTAATCGCTAGCGGGACATACGAGCAGTACTTC
.,TRBJ2-3,TRBV7-2,.,CASSFWIDTQYF,TGTGCCAGCAGCTTTTGGATAGATACGCAGTATTTT
TRBD2,TRBJ2-1,TRBV5-4,.,CASSLVAGGSLEQFF,TGTGCCAGCAGCTTGGTGGCGGGAGGGTCATTAGAGCAGTTCTTC
.,TRBJ2-7,TRBV5-6,.,CASSLGLDIAYEQYF,TGTGCCAGCAGCTTGGGGCTAGATATCGCCTACGAGCAGTACTTC
.,TRBJ2-1,TRBV5-1,.,CASSLGAGHYNEQFF,TGCGCCAGCAGCTTGGGAGCGGGTCACTACAATGAGCAGTTCTTC